Below are 21 T cell receptor beta chains sequenced from a single sample in a study of OX40 agonist ivuxolimab in advanced cancers. The library was generated by the immunoSEQ multiplex PCR assay. TCRdb obtained this table from immuneACCESS and retained in-frame rearrangements with V and J assigned. These tables miss some clones; where compared with another copy, unresolved V genes account for less than half of the shortfall, and the remainder is unexplained. Across this sample there are about 69,000 clones, with around 90% seen only once. The ten largest clones represent under 12% of the sample. Sequencing was performed on CD4+ or CD8+ T cells sorted from blood, taken in a trial of the OX40 agonist ivuxolimab. The receptors were sampled from an adult with an advanced solid tumor such as melanoma, head and neck, liver or kidney cancer.

The chain combines TRBV27 with TRBJ1-2; 7 bases map to TRBD1. Germline V lookup: CDR1 MNHEY, CDR2 SMNVEV (reference sequence). This CDR3 is built from 15 residues. V lost 4 bases and J lost 2; bases outside the gene matches: 7. This CDR3 reads CASSSSRQGNYGYTF. The DNA for the CDR3 is TGTGCCAGCAGTTCCTCCCGACAGGGCAACTATGGCTACACCTTC.

This chain connects TRBV27 to TRBJ2-4; D possibly uses TRBD1 or TRBD2 (5 bases each). The germline CDR1 and CDR2 sequences are MNHEY and SMNVEV (reference sequence). The CDR3 runs 15 residues. The ends were cut back, 8 bases at V and 7 bases at J, with 21 bases in the middle. CDR3 protein: CASVNKRGGWNIQYF. The CDR3 nucleotides are TGTGCCAGCGTAAATAAACGGGGCGGGTGGAACATTCAGTACTTC.

This chain uses TRBV7-2 with TRBJ2-3; D remains ambiguous. The CDR3 extends over 13 amino acids. The V gene's germline CDR1 is SGHTA and CDR2 FQGNSA. V was cut by 7 bases and J by 6 bases, with 14 bases left in between. The CDR3 spells CASNQRVADTQYF. The CDR3 nucleotides are TGTGCCAGCAACCAAAGGGTCGCGGATACGCAGTATTTT.

The chain is built from TRBV6-6 and TRBJ1-4; a weak D match, TRBD1 (6 bases). Looked up from germline, CDR1 is MNHNY and CDR2 is SVGAGI (reference sequence). This CDR3 is built from 15 residues. V gave up 2 bases and J gave up 8 bases, with 15 bases separating them. This CDR3 is CASSYGRGLDEKLFF. The CDR3 nucleotides are TGTGCCAGCAGTTACGGGCGGGGGCTTGACGAAAAACTGTTTTTT.

Only one count was recorded for this clone. The genes are TRBV5-1 and TRBJ2-5, with D hard to call. The V end lost 3 bases, the J end lost 5 bases, and 11 bases lay between the germline ends. The CDR3 has 13 amino acids. Looked up from germline, CDR1 is SGHRS and CDR2 is YFSETQ. CDR3: CASSYSGWETQYF. The CDR3 nucleotides are TGCGCCAGCAGCTATAGTGGGTGGGAGACCCAGTACTTC.

V usage is TRBV19 and J usage is TRBJ1-1; D is unresolved. The V and J ends lost 7 bases and 1 base respectively, with 10 bases between them. Germline V gene lookup returns CDR1 LNHDA and CDR2 SQIVND (reference sequence). The CDR3 has 13 amino acids. The CDR3 sequence: CASIRHPNTEAFF. Here the CDR3 DNA reads TGTGCCAGTATTAGACACCCGAACACTGAAGCTTTCTTT.

The V call is TRBV6-5, the J call TRBJ2-5; 9 bases match TRBD1. The J call may be mistaken, given a closer DNA end match to TRBJ2-7. Germline-derived CDR1 and CDR2 are MNHEY and SVGAGI. This CDR3 has 14 amino acids. CDR3 nucleotides: TGTGCCAGCAGATACCGGGACAGGGCCCACGAGCAGTACTTC. It yields the protein CASRYRDRAHEQYF.

This chain connects TRBV6-5 to TRBJ2-7; D possibly corresponds to TRBD1 (6 bases). CDR3 length: 12 amino acids. The ends were cut back, 4 bases at V and 3 bases at J, with 7 bases in the middle. Germline values: CDR1 MNHEY, CDR2 SVGAGI. CDR3 sequence (DNA): TGTGCCAGCAGTTCGGACAGCTACGAGCAGTACTTC. It yields the protein CASSSDSYEQYF.

The chain couples TRBV6-1 to TRBJ1-4, with unresolved D. Germline V gives CDR1 MNHNS, CDR2 SASEGT. The CDR3 totals 11 residues. V was pared by 7 bases and J by 6 bases, with 6 bases between. The CDR3 reads CASNVYEKLFF. The CDR3 DNA reads TGTGCCAGCAATGTATATGAAAAACTGTTTTTT.

This clone was seen a few times. The chain recombines TRBV9 with TRBJ2-7; no reliable D call. The V end was cut by 0 bases, the J end by 2 bases, with 12 bases between. The germline V gene encodes CDR1 SGDLS and CDR2 YYNGEE. The CDR3 totals 15 residues. In nucleotides, the CDR3 is TGTGCCAGCAGCGTAGTCCCAGCGCCGGCCTACGAGCAGTACTTC. This encodes CASSVVPAPAYEQYF.

CDR3 DNA: TGTGCCAGCAGCCCAGATTCGGACAGGGGAGGTGGCTACACCTTC. Protein sequence: CASSPDSDRGGGYTF. This chain joins TRBV7-6 and TRBJ1-2; 9 bases fit TRBD1. Germline V gene sequence: CDR1 SGHVS, CDR2 FNYEAQ. The CDR3 covers 15 residues. Trimming took 5 bases from V and 7 from J; bases not matched to a gene: 11.

The gene calls are TRBV15 and TRBJ1-1; D remains ambiguous. Germline loops: CDR1 LNHNV, CDR2 YYDKDF (reference sequence). The CDR3 runs to 14 residues. The germline V and J ends were trimmed by 2 bases and 0 bases, with 7 bases remaining between them. CDR3 protein: CATSRSRVNTEAFF. The CDR3 DNA follows: TGTGCCACCAGCAGATCGAGAGTGAACACTGAAGCTTTCTTT.

The J gene is TRBJ2-1, the V gene TRBV2; 9 bases are a match to TRBD1. With 8 bases clipped from V and 4 bases from J, the junction kept 9 bases outside the gene matches. The CDR3 covers 15 residues. Germline CDR1 and CDR2: SNHLY and FYNNEI. This chain's CDR3 is CASAAGTGRYNEQFF. Here the CDR3 DNA reads TGTGCCAGCGCCGCCGGGACAGGGAGGTACAATGAGCAGTTCTTC.

The chain uses TRBV7-8 and TRBJ1-4; no firm D call. Germline loops: CDR1 SGHVS, CDR2 FQNEAQ. Trimming took off 5 bases at V and 0 bases at J, with 10 bases between the two ends. The CDR3 covers 15 residues. Here the CDR3 DNA reads TGTGCCAGCAGCGCCGACGGCGCAACTAATGAAAAACTGTTTTTT. Amino acids: CASSADGATNEKLFF.

The chain recombines TRBV7-9 with TRBJ2-2, with D possibly being TRBD2 (5 bases). This CDR3 has 14 residues. Trimming left V 3 bases short and J 0 bases short, with 5 bases between. Germline CDR1 SEHNR, CDR2 FQNEAQ (reference sequence). The CDR3, as DNA: TGTGCCAGCAGCTTTAGCGCGAACACCGGGGAGCTGTTTTTT. Translated: CASSFSANTGELFF.

V and J are TRBV28 and TRBJ2-7; perhaps TRBD1 as D (8 bases). The V gene's germline CDR1 is MDHEN and CDR2 SYDVKM. Trimming stripped 7 bases from V and 2 bases from J, with 18 bases between. CDR3 length equals 15 residues. As DNA, the CDR3 is TGTGCCAGCAAACCAACAGGGGGGGCACCCTACGAGCAGTACTTC. It is translated as CASKPTGGAPYEQYF.

This chain connects TRBV10-3 to TRBJ2-2; 10 bases are shared with TRBD1. CDR1 and CDR2 from the germline V gene are ENHRY and SYGVKD. Trimming at V came to 2 bases and at J to 7 bases, leaving 10 bases not matched to a gene. The CDR3 runs 17 residues. In DNA, the CDR3 is TGTGCCATCAGTGAGCTCCTGGGGACAGGGGATCGCGGGGAGCTGTTTTTT. This translates into CAISELLGTGDRGELFF.

CDR3 residues: CASSGQLAYSNQPQHF. The CDR3 coding sequence is TGTGCCAGCAGCGGACAGCTCGCTTATAGCAATCAGCCCCAGCATTTT. V usage is TRBV28 and J usage is TRBJ1-5, with D possibly being TRBD1 (6 bases). This CDR3 region has 16 residues. V was shortened by 6 bases and J by 0 bases, with 15 bases between the two germline ends. Germline CDR1 reads MDHEN; CDR2 reads SYDVKM.

The V call is TRBV12-5, the J call TRBJ2-5; 10 nucleotides align to TRBD2. The CDR3 has 14 amino acids. V lost 3 bases to trimming and J lost 4 bases; unmatched junction nucleotides: 2. Germline V gene lookup returns CDR1 LGHNT and CDR2 FRNRAP. For the CDR3, the DNA is TGTGCTAGTGGTTTTAGCGGGAGGCCAGAGACCCAGTACTTC. Amino acid sequence: CASGFSGRPETQYF.

For the CDR3, the DNA is TGTGCCAGCAGCTCGGGACTAGCCACCGGGGAGCTGTTTTTT. Translating gives CASSSGLATGELFF. The rearrangement uses TRBV7-2 and TRBJ2-2, with 9 bases fitting TRBD2. The V gene's germline CDR1 is SGHTA and CDR2 FQGNSA. This CDR3 contains 14 residues. The ends lost 4 bases at V and 4 bases at J; junction bases unmatched: 1. The whole variable domain, remainder taken from reference TRBV7-2 and TRBJ2-2, is GAGVSQSPSNKVTEKGKDVELRCDPISGHTALYWYRQSLGQGLEFLIYFQGNSAPDKSGLPSDRFSAERTGGSVSTLTIQRTQQEDSAVYLCASSSGLATGELFFGEGSRLTVL.

The chain combines TRBV7-2 with TRBJ2-1; 8 bases match TRBD2. The CDR3 runs to 12 residues. V shed 5 bases, J shed 9 bases, and the junction held 3 bases outside the gene matches. Per germline, CDR1 SGHTA and CDR2 FQGNSA. As DNA, the CDR3 is TGTGCCAGCAGCCCCCGGGGGGGTGAGCAGTTCTTC. Translating it yields CASSPRGGEQFF.